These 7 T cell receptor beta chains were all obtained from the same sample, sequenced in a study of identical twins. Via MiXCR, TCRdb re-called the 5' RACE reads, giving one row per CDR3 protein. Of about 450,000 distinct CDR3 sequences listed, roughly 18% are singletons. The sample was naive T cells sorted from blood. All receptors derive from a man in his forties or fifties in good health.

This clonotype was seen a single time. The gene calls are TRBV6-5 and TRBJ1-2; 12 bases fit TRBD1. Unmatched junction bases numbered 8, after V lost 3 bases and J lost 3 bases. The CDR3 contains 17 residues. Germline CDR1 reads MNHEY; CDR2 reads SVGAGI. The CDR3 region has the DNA TGTGCCAGCAGTTATGGGACAGGGGGCTCCTCTTACTATGGCTACACCTTC. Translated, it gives CASSYGTGGSSYYGYTF.

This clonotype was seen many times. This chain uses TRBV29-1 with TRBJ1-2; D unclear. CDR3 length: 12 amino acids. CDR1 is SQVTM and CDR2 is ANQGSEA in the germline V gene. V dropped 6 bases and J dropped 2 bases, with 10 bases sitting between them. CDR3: CSVPTQNYGYTF. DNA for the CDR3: TGCAGCGTACCTACACAGAACTATGGCTACACCTTC.

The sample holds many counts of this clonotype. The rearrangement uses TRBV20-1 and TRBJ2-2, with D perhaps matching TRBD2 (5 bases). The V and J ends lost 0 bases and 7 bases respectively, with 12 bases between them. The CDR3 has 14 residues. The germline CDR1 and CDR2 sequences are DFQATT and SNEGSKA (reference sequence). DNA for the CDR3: TGCAGTGCTAGAGATCCGATGGGGAGCGGGGAGCTGTTTTTT. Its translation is CSARDPMGSGELFF.

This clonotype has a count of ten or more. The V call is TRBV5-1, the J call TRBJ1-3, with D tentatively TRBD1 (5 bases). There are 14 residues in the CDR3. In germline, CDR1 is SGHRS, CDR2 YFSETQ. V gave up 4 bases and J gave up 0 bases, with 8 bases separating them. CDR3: CASSPGNSGNTIYF. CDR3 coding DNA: TGCGCCAGCAGCCCAGGGAACTCTGGAAACACCATATATTTT.

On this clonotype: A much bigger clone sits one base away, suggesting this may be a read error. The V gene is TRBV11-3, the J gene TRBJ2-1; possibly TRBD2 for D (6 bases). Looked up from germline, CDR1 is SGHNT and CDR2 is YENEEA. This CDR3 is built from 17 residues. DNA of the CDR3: TGTGCCAGCGGCTTATTGCGGGGTCTGAGCTCCTACAATGAGCAGTTCTTC. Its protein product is CASGLLRGLSSYNEQFF.

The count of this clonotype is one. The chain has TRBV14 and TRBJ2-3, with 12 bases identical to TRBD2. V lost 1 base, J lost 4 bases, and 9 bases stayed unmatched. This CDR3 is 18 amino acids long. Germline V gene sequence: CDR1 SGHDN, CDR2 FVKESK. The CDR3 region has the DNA TGTGCCAGCAGCCAAGTCAAGTTGAGACTAGCGGGAGCAGATACGCAGTATTTT. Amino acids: CASSQVKLRLAGADTQYF.

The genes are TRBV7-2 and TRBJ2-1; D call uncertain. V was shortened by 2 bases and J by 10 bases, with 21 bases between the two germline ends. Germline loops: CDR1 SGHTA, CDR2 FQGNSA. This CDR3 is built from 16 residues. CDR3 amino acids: CASSLSPVTLDSEQFF. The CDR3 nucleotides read TGTGCCAGCAGCTTATCGCCCGTGACCCTTGATAGCGAGCAGTTCTTC.